The 6 T cell receptor beta chains below were found in one sample sequenced in a study of cytomegalovirus exposure and HLA in healthy donors. The PCR used 60 Vbeta and 13 Jbeta primers. Generated by immunoSEQ multiplex PCR, the TCRdb table keeps only in-frame clones and is missing some. Here the sample spans roughly 150,000 clones, 75% to 90% being singletons. The sequencing sample was made of PBMCs. The receptors come from a female donor in good health and CMV-seronegative.

The chain is built from TRBV6-5 and TRBJ2-7; 12 nucleotides agree with TRBD2. With V trimmed by 2 bases and J by 6 bases, 5 bases remained unmatched. Looked up from germline, CDR1 is MNHEY and CDR2 is SVGAGI. This CDR3 has 15 residues. CDR3 loop: CASSYEASGRVEQYF. In DNA, the CDR3 is TGTGCCAGCAGTTACGAGGCTAGCGGGAGGGTCGAGCAGTACTTC.

The genes are TRBV6-5 and TRBJ1-2; no clear D gene. Trimming left V 5 bases short and J 2 bases short, with 9 bases between. CDR1 is MNHEY and CDR2 is SVGAGI in the germline V gene. This CDR3 contains 13 residues. CDR3: CASSTPGNYGYTF. DNA of the CDR3: TGTGCCAGCAGTACACCGGGGAACTATGGCTACACCTTC.

This chain connects TRBV6-5 to TRBJ2-3; 7 nucleotides align to TRBD1. Trimming removed 5 bases from V and 0 bases from J; junction bases left unmatched: 5. Germline V gives CDR1 MNHEY, CDR2 SVGAGI. CDR3 length: 15 residues. DNA for the CDR3: TGTGCCAGCAGTAAGGGGGCGCCCAGCACAGATACGCAGTATTTT. Translation gives CASSKGAPSTDTQYF.

The sample holds a few counts of this clone. The chain couples TRBV7-9 to TRBJ2-5; D is uncertain. Trimming left V 2 bases short and J 0 bases short, with 13 bases between. The CDR3 has 16 residues. The germline V gene has CDR1 SEHNR and CDR2 FQNEAQ (reference sequence). CDR3 sequence reads: CASSLKVTPNQETQYF. The DNA for the CDR3 is TGTGCCAGCAGCTTAAAAGTGACACCAAACCAAGAGACCCAGTACTTC. The full variable domain, rest sourced from reference TRBV7-9 and TRBJ2-5, is DTGVSQNPRHKITKRGQNVTFRCDPISEHNRLYWYRQTLGQGPEFLTYFQNEAQLEKSRLLSDRFSAERPKGSFSTLEIQRTEQGDSAMYLCASSLKVTPNQETQYFGPGTRLLVL.

The rearrangement uses TRBV27 and TRBJ1-1; D gene unclear. Germline V gene lookup returns CDR1 MNHEY and CDR2 SMNVEV (reference sequence). The CDR3 has 15 residues. V was pared by 6 bases and J by 5 bases, with 19 bases between. CDR3 region: CASRDLEGFETEAFF. CDR3 sequence (DNA): TGTGCCAGCAGGGATTTGGAGGGATTTGAAACTGAAGCTTTCTTT.

The chain couples TRBV13 to TRBJ1-5; unclear D gene. This CDR3 spans 14 amino acids. With 0 bases removed from V and 6 bases from J, the gap between germline ends came to 9 bases. The germline CDR1 and CDR2 sequences are PRHDT and FYEKMQ (reference sequence). The CDR3 DNA follows: TGTGCCAGCAGCTTAGGCCTAAACGGTCAGCCCCAGCATTTT. Amino acid sequence: CASSLGLNGQPQHF. The full variable domain, in which reference TRBV13 and TRBJ1-5 provide the parts outside the CDR3, is AAGVIQSPRHLIKEKRETATLKCYPIPRHDTVYWYQQGPGQDPQFLISFYEKMQSDKGSIPDRFSAQQFSDYHSELNMSSLELGDSALYFCASSLGLNGQPQHFGDGTRLSIL.